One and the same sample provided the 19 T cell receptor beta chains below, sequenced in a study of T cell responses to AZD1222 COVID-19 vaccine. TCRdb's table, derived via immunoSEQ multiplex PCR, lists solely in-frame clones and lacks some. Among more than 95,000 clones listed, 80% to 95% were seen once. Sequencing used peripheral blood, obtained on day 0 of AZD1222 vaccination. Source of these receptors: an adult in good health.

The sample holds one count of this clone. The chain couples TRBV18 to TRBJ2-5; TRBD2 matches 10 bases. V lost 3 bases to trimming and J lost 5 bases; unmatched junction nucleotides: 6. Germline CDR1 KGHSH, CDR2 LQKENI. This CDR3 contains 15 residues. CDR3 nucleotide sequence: TGTGCCAGCTCACCGCTAGCGGGGGCACGGGAGACCCAGTACTTC. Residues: CASSPLAGARETQYF.

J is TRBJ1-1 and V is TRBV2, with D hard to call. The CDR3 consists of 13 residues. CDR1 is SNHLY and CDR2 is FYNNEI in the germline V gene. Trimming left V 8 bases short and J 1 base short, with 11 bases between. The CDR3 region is CASGQWGNTEAFF. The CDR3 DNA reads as TGTGCCAGCGGTCAGTGGGGGAACACTGAAGCTTTCTTT.

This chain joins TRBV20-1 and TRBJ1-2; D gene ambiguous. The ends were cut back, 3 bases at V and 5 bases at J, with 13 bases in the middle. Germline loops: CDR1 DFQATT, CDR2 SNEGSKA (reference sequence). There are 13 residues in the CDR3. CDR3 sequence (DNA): TGCAGTGCTAGTGTCTCGGGAGGATATGGCTACACCTTC. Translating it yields CSASVSGGYGYTF.

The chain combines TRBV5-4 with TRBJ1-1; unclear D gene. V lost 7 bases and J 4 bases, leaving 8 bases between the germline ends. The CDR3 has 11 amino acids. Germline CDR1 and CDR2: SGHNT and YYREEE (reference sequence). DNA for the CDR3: TGTGCCAGCGGGTTACGCACTGAAGCTTTCTTT. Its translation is CASGLRTEAFF.

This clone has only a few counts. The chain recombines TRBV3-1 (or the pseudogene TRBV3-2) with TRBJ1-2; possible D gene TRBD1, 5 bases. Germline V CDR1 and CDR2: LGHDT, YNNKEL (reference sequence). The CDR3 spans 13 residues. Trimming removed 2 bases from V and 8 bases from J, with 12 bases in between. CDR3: CASSQTRVLGYTF. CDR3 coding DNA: TGTGCCAGCAGCCAAACCAGGGTACTGGGCTACACCTTC.

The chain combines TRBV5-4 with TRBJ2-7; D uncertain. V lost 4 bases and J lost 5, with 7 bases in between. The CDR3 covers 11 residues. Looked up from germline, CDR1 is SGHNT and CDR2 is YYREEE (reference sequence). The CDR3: CASSGVNEQYF. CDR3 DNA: TGTGCCAGCAGCGGAGTCAACGAGCAGTACTTC.

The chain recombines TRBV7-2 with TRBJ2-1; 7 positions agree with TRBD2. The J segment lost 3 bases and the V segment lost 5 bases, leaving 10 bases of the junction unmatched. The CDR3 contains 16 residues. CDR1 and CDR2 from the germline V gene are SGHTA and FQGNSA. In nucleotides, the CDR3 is TGTGCCAGCAGCCCAGAAGGTGGGGGGGGCTACAATGAGCAGTTCTTC. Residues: CASSPEGGGGYNEQFF.

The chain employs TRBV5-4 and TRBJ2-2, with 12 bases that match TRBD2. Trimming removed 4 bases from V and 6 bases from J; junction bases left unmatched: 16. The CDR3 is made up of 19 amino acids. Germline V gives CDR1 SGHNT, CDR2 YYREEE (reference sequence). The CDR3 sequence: CASSPGLAGPSRGAGELFF. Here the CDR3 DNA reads TGTGCCAGCAGCCCTGGACTAGCGGGGCCATCTAGGGGGGCCGGGGAGCTGTTTTTT.

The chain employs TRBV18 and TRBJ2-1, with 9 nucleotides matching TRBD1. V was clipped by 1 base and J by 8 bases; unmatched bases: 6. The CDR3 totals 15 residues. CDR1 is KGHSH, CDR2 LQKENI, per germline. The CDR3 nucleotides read TGTGCCAGCTCACCACGGGGACAGGGAGGTGATGAGCAGTTCTTC. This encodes CASSPRGQGGDEQFF.

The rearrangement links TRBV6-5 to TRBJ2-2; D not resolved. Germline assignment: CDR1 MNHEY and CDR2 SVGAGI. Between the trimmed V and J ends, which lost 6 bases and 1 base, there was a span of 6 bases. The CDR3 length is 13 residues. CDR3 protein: CASRSENTGELFF. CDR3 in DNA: TGTGCCAGCAGAAGTGAGAACACCGGGGAGCTGTTTTTT.

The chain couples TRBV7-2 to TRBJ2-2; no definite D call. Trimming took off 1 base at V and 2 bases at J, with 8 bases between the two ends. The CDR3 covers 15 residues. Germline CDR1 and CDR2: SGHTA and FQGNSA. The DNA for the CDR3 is TGTGCCAGCAGCTTAGTCGGACCAAACACCGGGGAGCTGTTTTTT. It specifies CASSLVGPNTGELFF. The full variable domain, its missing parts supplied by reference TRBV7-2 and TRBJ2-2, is GAGVSQSPSNKVTEKGKDVELRCDPISGHTALYWYRQSLGQGLEFLIYFQGNSAPDKSGLPSDRFSAERTGGSVSTLTIQRTQQEDSAVYLCASSLVGPNTGELFFGEGSRLTVL.

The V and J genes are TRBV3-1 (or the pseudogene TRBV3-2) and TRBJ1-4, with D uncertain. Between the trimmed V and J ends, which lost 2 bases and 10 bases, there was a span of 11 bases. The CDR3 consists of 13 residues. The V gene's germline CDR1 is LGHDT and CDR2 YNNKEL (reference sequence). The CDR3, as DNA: TGTGCCAGCAGCCAACAGCGGGCAGGAAAACTGTTTTTT. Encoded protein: CASSQQRAGKLFF.

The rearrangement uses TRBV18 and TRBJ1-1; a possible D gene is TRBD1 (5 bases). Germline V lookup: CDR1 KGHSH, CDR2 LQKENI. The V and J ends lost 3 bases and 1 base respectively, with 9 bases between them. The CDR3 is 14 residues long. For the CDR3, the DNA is TGTGCCAGCTCACCTGCCAGGGCGAACACTGAAGCTTTCTTT. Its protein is CASSPARANTEAFF.

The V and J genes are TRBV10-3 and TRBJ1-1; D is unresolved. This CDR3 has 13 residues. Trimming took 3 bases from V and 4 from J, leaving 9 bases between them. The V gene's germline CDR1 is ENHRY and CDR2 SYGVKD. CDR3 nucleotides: TGTGCCATCAGTGAAGGCAGGTCCACTGAAGCTTTCTTT. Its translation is CAISEGRSTEAFF.

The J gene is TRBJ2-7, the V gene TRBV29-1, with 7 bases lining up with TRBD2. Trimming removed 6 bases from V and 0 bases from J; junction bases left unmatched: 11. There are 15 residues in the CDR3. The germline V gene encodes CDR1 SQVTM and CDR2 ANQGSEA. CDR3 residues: CSVAGEAGSSYEQYF. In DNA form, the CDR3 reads TGCAGCGTAGCCGGAGAAGCGGGGAGCTCCTACGAGCAGTACTTC.

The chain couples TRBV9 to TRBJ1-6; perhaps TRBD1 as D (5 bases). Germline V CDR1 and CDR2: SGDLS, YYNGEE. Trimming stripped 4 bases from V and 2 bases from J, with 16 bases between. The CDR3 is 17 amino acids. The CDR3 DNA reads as TGTGCCAGCAGCCCTAGTGGGGACTTCCCCTATAATTCACCCCTCCACTTT. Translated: CASSPSGDFPYNSPLHF. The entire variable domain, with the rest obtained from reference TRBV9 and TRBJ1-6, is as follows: DSGVTQTPKHLITATGQRVTLRCSPRSGDLSVYWYQQSLDQGLQFLIQYYNGEERAKGNILERFSAQQFPDLHSELNLSSLELGDSALYFCASSPSGDFPYNSPLHFGNGTRLTVT.

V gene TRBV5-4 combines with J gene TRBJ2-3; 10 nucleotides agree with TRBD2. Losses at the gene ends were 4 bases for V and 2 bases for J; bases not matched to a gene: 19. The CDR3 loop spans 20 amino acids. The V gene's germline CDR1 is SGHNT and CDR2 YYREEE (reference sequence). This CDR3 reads CASSRGTSDLIWSNTDTQYF. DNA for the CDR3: TGTGCCAGCAGCCGTGGGACTAGCGATCTTATTTGGTCTAACACAGATACGCAGTATTTT. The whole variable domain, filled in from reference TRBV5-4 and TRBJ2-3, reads ETGVTQSPTHLIKTRGQQVTLRCSSQSGHNTVSWYQQALGQGPQFIFQYYREEENGRGNFPPRFSGLQFPNYSSELNVNALELDDSALYLCASSRGTSDLIWSNTDTQYFGPGTRLTVL.

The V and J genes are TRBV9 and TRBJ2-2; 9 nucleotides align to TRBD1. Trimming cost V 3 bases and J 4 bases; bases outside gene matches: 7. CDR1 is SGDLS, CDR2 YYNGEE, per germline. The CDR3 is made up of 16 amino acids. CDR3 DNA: TGTGCCAGCAGCGCACAACAGGGGGCGTCCACCGGGGAGCTGTTTTTT. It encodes CASSAQQGASTGELFF.

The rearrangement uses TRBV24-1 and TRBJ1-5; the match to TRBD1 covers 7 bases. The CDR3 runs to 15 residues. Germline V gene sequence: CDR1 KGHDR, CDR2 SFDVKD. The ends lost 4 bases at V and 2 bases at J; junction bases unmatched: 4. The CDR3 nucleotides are TGTGCCACCAGTGAGTCCGACAGGGGCAATCAGCCCCAGCATTTT. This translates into CATSESDRGNQPQHF.